This T cell receptor beta chain was captured in a study of blood T cell repertoires in COVID-19. This clone was seen a few times. Recruitment covered about two dozen US areas and drew participants whose ages spanned roughly 18 to 100 years. The CDR3 consists of 15 residues. V lost 7 bases and J 0 bases, leaving 15 bases between the germline ends. The V gene's germline CDR1 is LNHDA and CDR2 SQIVND (reference sequence). The data were produced by immunoSEQ multiplex PCR, yet TCRdb's version contains in-frame clones alone and is incomplete. Here the sample spans 200,000 to 250,000 clones, 85% being singletons.

Material for sequencing was PBMCs or T cells enriched from blood (not recorded which). The sequence came from a woman aged 45-60 years with acute COVID-19. The genes are TRBV19 and TRBJ1-2; maybe TRBD1 (6 bases). The CDR3 loop reads CASIETGRANYGYTF. The CDR3 coding sequence is TGTGCCAGTATAGAGACAGGTAGAGCTAACTATGGCTACACCTTC. The full variable domain, rest sourced from reference TRBV19 and TRBJ1-2, is DGGITQSPKYLFRKEGQNVTLSCEQNLNHDAMYWYRQDPGQGLRLIYYSQIVNDFQKGDIAEGYSVSREKKESFPLTVTSAQKNPTAFYLCASIETGRANYGYTFGSGTRLTVV.